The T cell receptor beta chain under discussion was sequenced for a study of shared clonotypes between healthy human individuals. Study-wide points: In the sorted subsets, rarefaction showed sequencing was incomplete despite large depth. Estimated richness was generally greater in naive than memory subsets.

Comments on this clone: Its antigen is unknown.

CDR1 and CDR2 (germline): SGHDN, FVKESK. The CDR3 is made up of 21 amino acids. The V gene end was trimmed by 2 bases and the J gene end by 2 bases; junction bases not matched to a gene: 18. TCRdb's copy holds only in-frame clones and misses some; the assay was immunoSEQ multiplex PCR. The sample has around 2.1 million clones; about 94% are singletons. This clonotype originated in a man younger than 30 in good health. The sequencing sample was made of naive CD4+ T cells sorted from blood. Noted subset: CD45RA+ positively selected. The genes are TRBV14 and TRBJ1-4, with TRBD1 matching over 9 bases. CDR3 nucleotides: TGTGCCAGCAGCCAACTTTCCGGGACAGGGTGTAGTTTTCTCACTAATGAAAAACTGTTTTTT. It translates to CASSQLSGTGCSFLTNEKLFF. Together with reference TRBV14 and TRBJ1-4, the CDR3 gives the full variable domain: EAGVTQFPSHSVIEKGQTVTLRCDPISGHDNLYWYRRVMGKEIKFLLHFVKESKQDESGMPNNRFLAERTGGTYSTLKVQPAELEDSGVYFCASSQLSGTGCSFLTNEKLFFGSGTQLSVL.